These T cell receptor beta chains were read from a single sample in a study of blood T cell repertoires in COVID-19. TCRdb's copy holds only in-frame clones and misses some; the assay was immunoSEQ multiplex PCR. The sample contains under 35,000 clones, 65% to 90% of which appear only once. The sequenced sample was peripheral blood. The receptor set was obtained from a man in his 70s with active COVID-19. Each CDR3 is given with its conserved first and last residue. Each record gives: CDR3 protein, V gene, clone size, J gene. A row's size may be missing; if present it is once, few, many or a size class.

CDR3 protein: CAISDPGQGRADEQYF
V gene: TRBV10-3
clone size: NA
J gene: TRBJ2-7

CDR3 protein: CSGAMSTDTQYF
V gene: TRBV29-1
clone size: once
J gene: TRBJ2-3

CDR3 protein: CASSITRNTEAFF
V gene: TRBV19
clone size: NA
J gene: TRBJ1-1

CDR3 protein: CASSTGQGSYEQYF
V gene: TRBV6-5
clone size: once
J gene: TRBJ2-7

CDR3 protein: CASSLATGATNEKLFF
V gene: TRBV7-9
clone size: NA
J gene: TRBJ1-4

CDR3 protein: CASSQALAGGLGGSYNEQFF
V gene: TRBV3-1/TRBV3-2
clone size: NA
J gene: TRBJ2-1

CDR3 protein: CASSIPPAFTIANTGELFF
V gene: TRBV19
clone size: NA
J gene: TRBJ2-2

CDR3 protein: CASSRQFTQGTPNIQYF
V gene: TRBV28
clone size: NA
J gene: TRBJ2-4

CDR3 protein: CASGEVGTGNQPQHF
V gene: TRBV28
clone size: NA
J gene: TRBJ1-5

CDR3 protein: CASSLMGLAPEQFF
V gene: TRBV7-2
clone size: NA
J gene: TRBJ2-1

CDR3 protein: CASSLSVREGPNSPLHF
V gene: TRBV27
clone size: NA
J gene: TRBJ1-6

CDR3 protein: CASTKSFGTEFDEQFF
V gene: TRBV5-5
clone size: once
J gene: TRBJ2-1

CDR3 protein: CASSAWDSYNGYTF
V gene: TRBV9
clone size: once
J gene: TRBJ1-2

CDR3 protein: CASSLGSGIQETQYF
V gene: TRBV5-1
clone size: once
J gene: TRBJ2-5

CDR3 protein: CASSPRDGPYNEQFF
V gene: TRBV9
clone size: few
J gene: TRBJ2-1

CDR3 protein: CASSPTTGGELGYTF
V gene: TRBV5-1
clone size: NA
J gene: TRBJ1-2